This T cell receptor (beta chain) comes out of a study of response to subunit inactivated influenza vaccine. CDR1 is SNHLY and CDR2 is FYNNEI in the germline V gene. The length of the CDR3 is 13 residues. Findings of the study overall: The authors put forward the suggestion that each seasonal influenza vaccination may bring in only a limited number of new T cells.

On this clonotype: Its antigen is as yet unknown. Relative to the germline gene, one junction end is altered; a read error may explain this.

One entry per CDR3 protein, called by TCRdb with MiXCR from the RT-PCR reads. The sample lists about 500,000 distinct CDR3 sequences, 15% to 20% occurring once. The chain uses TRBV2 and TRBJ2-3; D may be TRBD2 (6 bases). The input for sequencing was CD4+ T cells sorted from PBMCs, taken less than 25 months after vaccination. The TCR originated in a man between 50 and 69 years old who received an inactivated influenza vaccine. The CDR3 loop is CASKRGLTDMQYF. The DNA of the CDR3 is TGTGCCAGCAAAAGGGGACTCACAGATATGCAGTATTTT.